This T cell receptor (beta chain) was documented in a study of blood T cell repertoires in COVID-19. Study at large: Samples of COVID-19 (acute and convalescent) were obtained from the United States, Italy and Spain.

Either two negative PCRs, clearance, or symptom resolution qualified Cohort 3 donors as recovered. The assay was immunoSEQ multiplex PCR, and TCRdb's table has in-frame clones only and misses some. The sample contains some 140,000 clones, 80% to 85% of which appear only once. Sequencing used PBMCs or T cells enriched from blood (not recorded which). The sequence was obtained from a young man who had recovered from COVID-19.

This CDR3 reads CSVYFHRIMNTEAFF. The CDR3 coding sequence is TGCAGCGTTTATTTCCACAGAATAATGAACACTGAAGCTTTCTTT. This chain links TRBV29-1 with TRBJ1-1; D is uncertain. V lost 5 bases to trimming and J lost 0 bases, with 16 bases between them. This CDR3 is built from 15 residues. Germline CDR1 is SQVTM and CDR2 is ANQGSEA.